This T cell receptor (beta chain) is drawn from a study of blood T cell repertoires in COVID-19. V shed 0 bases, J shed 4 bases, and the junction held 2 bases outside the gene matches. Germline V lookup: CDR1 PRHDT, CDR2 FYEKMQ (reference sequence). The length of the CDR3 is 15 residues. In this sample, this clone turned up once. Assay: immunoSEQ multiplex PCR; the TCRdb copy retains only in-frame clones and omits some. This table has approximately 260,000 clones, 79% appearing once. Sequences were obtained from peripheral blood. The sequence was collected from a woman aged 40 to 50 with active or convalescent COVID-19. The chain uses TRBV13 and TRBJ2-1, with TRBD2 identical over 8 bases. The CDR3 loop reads CASSLGGLGYNEQFF. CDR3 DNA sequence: TGTGCCAGCAGCTTAGGGGGACTAGGATACAATGAGCAGTTCTTC.